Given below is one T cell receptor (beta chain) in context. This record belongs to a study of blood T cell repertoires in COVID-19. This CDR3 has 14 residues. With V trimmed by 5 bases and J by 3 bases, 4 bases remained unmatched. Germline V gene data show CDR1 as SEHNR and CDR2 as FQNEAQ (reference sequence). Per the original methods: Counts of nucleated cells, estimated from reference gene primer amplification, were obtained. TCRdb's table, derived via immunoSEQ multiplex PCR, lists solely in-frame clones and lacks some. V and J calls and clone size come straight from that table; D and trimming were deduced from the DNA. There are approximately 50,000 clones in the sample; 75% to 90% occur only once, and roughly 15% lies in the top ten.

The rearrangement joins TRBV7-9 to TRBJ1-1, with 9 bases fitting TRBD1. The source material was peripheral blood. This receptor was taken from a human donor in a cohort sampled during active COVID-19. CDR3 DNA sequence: TGTGCCAGCAGCCTACAGGGGGCCGACACTGAAGCTTTCTTT. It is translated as CASSLQGADTEAFF.